This TCR beta chain emerged from a study of vaccination effects on CD4 cells after COVID-19. The table came from immunoSEQ multiplex PCR; TCRdb's copy has only in-frame clones and leaves some out. The data show about 64,000 clones, 72% seen once. As for this clone: As yet, its antigen is unknown.

Between days 9 and 10 of culture, CD4+ T cells were separated out. Here the sequenced sample was CD4+ T cells from PBMCs cultured without peptide, taken before COVID-19 vaccination. The source of this sequence is a human donor who had a prior SARS-CoV-2 infection.

CDR3 sequence: CASSDPGSGPSYEQYF. CDR3 nucleotide sequence: TGTGCCAGCAGCGACCCGGGCAGCGGACCCTCCTACGAGCAGTACTTC. The rearrangement joins TRBV3-1 (or the pseudogene TRBV3-2) to TRBJ2-7; a possible D gene is TRBD2 (5 bases). The germline V and J ends were trimmed by 5 bases and 0 bases, with 17 bases remaining between them. Germline V gene sequence: CDR1 LGHDT, CDR2 YNNKEL (reference sequence). The CDR3 has 16 amino acids.